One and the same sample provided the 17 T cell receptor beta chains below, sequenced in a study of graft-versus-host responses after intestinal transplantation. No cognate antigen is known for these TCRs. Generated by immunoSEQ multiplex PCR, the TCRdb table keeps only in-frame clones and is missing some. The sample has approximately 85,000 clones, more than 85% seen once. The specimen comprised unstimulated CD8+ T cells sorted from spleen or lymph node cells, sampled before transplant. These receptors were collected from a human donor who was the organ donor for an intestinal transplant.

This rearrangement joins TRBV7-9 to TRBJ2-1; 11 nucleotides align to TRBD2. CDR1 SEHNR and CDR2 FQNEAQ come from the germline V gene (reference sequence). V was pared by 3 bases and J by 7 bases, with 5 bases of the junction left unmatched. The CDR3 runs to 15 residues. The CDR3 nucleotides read TGTGCCAGCAGCTTCTGGACTAGCGGGCTTAATGAGCAGTTCTTC. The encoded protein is CASSFWTSGLNEQFF.

DNA of the CDR3: TGTGCCAGCAGCGACTACCCGGAGCACATTCAGTACTTC. Its protein is CASSDYPEHIQYF. V usage is TRBV9 and J usage is TRBJ2-4; D not resolved. V shed 3 bases and J shed 8 bases, with 12 bases lying between them. Germline CDR1 SGDLS, CDR2 YYNGEE. This CDR3 is 13 amino acids long.

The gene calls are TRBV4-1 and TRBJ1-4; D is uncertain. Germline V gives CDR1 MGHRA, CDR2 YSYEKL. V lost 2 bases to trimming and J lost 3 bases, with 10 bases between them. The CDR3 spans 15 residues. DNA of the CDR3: TGCGCCAGCAGCCAATTAGGTGGGGCTAATGAAAAACTGTTTTTT. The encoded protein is CASSQLGGANEKLFF.

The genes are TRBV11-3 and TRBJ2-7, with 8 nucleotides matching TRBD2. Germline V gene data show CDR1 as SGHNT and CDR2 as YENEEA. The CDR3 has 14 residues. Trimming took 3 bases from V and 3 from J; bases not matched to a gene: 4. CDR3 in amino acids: CASSFSAGDYEQYF. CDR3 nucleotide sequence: TGTGCCAGCAGCTTCTCAGCGGGAGACTACGAGCAGTACTTC.

The CDR3 DNA reads as TGTGCCAGCAGGACGGTGGGGGGCTCCTACGAGCAGTACTTC. Amino acid sequence: CASRTVGGSYEQYF. The V gene is TRBV6-1, the J gene TRBJ2-7; a possible D gene is TRBD2 (6 bases). The CDR3 length is 14 residues. Germline V gives CDR1 MNHNS, CDR2 SASEGT. Trimming stripped 6 bases from V and 0 bases from J, with 12 bases between.

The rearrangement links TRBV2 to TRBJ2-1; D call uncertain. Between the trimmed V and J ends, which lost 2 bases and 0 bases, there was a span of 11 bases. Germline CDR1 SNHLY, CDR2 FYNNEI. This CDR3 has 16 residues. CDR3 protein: CASSEPEISSYNEQFF. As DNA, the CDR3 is TGTGCCAGCAGTGAACCGGAGATAAGCTCCTACAATGAGCAGTTCTTC.

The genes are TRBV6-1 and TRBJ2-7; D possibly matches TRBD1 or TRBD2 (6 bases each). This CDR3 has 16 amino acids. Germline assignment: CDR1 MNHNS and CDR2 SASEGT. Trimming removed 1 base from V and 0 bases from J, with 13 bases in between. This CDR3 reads CASSEEGRGLSYEQYF. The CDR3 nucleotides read TGTGCCAGCAGTGAAGAGGGCAGGGGACTCTCCTACGAGCAGTACTTC.

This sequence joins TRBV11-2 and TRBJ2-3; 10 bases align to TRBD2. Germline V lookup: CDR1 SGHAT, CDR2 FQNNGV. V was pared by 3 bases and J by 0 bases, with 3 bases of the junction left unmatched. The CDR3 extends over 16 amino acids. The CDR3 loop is CASSFSGRISTDTQYF. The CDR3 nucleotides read TGTGCCAGCAGCTTTAGCGGGAGGATTAGCACAGATACGCAGTATTTT.

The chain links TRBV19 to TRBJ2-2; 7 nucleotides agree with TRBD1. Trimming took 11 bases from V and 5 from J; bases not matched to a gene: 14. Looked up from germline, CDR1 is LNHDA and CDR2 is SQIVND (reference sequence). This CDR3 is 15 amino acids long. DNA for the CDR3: TGTGCCGGGTTGACAGGGCCCTGGGGGACCGGGGAGCTGTTTTTT. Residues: CAGLTGPWGTGELFF.

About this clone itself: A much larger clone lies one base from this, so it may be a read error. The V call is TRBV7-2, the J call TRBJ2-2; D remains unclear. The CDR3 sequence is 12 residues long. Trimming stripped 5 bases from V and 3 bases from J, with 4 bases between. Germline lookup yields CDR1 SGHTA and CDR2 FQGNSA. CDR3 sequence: CASSKYTGELFF. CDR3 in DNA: TGTGCCAGCAGCAAATACACCGGGGAGCTGTTTTTT. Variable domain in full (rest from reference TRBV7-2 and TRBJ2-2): GAGVSQSPSNKVTEKGKDVELRCDPISGHTALYWYRQSLGQGLEFLIYFQGNSAPDKSGLPSDRFSAERTGGSVSTLTIQRTQQEDSAVYLCASSKYTGELFFGEGSRLTVL.

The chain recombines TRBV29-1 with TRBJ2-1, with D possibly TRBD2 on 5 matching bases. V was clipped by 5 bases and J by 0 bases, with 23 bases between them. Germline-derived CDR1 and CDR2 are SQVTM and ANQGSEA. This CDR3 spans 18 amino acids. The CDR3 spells CSVFGVMAERSSYNEQFF. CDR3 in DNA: TGCAGCGTTTTCGGGGTAATGGCCGAAAGGAGCTCCTACAATGAGCAGTTCTTC.

The CDR3 here is CASSLYRHRWKAFF. The CDR3 nucleotides are TGTGCCAGCAGCTTATATCGACACAGGTGGAAAGCTTTCTTT. The rearrangement joins TRBV7-2 to TRBJ1-1; D is possibly TRBD1 (5 bases). Germline loops: CDR1 SGHTA, CDR2 FQGNSA. CDR3 length: 14 residues. V gave up 2 bases and J gave up 9 bases, with 16 bases separating them. Using reference TRBV7-2 and TRBJ1-1 for the parts outside the CDR3, the full variable domain is GAGVSQSPSNKVTEKGKDVELRCDPISGHTALYWYRQSLGQGLEFLIYFQGNSAPDKSGLPSDRFSAERTGGSVSTLTIQRTQQEDSAVYLCASSLYRHRWKAFFGQGTRLTVV.

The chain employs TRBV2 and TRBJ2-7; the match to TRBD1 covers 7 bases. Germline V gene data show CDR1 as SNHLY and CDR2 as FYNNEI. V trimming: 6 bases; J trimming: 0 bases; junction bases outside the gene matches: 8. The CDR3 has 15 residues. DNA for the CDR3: TGTGCCAGCAGCGCTTGGGACAGAAACTCCTACGAGCAGTACTTC. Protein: CASSAWDRNSYEQYF.

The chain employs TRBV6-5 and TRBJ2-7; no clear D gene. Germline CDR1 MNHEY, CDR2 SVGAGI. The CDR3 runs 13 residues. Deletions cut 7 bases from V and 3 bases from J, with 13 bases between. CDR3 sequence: CASNEDGNYEQYF. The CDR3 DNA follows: TGTGCCAGCAACGAAGACGGAAACTACGAGCAGTACTTC.

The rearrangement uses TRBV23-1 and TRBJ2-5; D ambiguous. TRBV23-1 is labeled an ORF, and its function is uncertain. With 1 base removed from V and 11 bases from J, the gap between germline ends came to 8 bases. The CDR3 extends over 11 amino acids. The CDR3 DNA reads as TGCGCCAGCAGTCAATACCGGCTACAGTACTTC. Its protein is CASSQYRLQYF.

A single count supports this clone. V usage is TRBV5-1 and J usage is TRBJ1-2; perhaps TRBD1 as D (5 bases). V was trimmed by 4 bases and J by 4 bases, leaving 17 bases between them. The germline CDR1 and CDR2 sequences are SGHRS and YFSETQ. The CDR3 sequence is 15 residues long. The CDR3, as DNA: TGCGCCAGCAGCCCCGGACAAGGAGCTGCCTATGGCTACACCTTC. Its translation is CASSPGQGAAYGYTF. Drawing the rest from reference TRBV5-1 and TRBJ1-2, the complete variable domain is KAGVTQTPRYLIKTRGQQVTLSCSPISGHRSVSWYQQTPGQGLQFLFEYFSETQRNKGNFPGRFSGRQFSNSRSEMNVSTLELGDSALYLCASSPGQGAAYGYTFGSGTRLTVV.

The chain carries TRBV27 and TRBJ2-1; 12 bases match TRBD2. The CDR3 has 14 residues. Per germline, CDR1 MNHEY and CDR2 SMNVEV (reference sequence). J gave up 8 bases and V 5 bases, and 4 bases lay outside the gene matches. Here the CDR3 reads CASSGLAGLYEQFF. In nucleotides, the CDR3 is TGTGCCAGCAGTGGACTAGCGGGACTATATGAGCAGTTCTTC.